This T cell receptor beta chain was documented in a study of CD8 T cells in Susac syndrome. RNA amounts of roughly 0.5 to 1 ug underwent reverse transcription with random hexamers. Via MiXCR, TCRdb re-called the immunoSEQ multiplex PCR reads, giving one row per CDR3 protein. The sample holds 100,000 to 150,000 distinct CDR3 sequences, roughly 95% seen once. V lost 3 bases, J lost 9 bases, and 15 bases lay in between. CDR3 length: 13 amino acids. Germline lookup yields CDR1 MGHDK and CDR2 SYGVNS. Bulk CD8+ and CD4+ cells came from magnetic negative isolation; CD8+ TEMRA by FACS. Sequencing used CD4+ T cells from PBMCs. This receptor was taken from a human donor in good health. The chain recombines TRBV25-1 with TRBJ2-7; D perhaps matches TRBD1 (6 bases). The CDR3 coding sequence is TGTGCCAGCAGTGAGACAGGAGGTAAGCCGCAGTACTTC. It codes for CASSETGGKPQYF.